This TCR beta chain was captured in a study of post-analysis software for immune sequencing data. Turning to the study itself: Relapsing-remitting, secondary progressive and progressive-relapsing courses of multiple sclerosis were included.

Study results and caveats: Co-batched samples clustered tightly together by F measure.

Of note for this clonotype: No antigen is known for it.

Incorporated into the TCR beta cDNA libraries were unique molecular identifiers, which served to reduce PCR and sequencing biases. A single record per CDR3 protein comes from TCRdb applying MiXCR to the PCR reads. This sample has about 770,000 distinct CDR3 sequences, with under 60% found just once. The clonotype comes from a girl aged 5 to 17 with multiple sclerosis. Sequencing used blood.

DNA of the CDR3: TGTGCTAGTGGTTTGGGGGGACAGTATCCCTACAATGAGCAGTTCTTC. Protein: CASGLGGQYPYNEQFF. The gene calls are TRBV12-5 and TRBJ2-1, with 7 bases lining up with TRBD1. With V trimmed by 1 base and J by 2 bases, 5 bases remained unmatched. Germline-derived CDR1 and CDR2 are LGHNT and FRNRAP. CDR3 length: 16 amino acids. Together with reference TRBV12-5 and TRBJ2-1, the CDR3 gives the full variable domain: DARVTQTPRHKVTEMGQEVTMRCQPILGHNTVFWYRQTMMQGLELLAYFRNRAPLDDSGMPKDRFSAEMPDATLATLKIQPSEPRDSAVYFCASGLGGQYPYNEQFFGPGTRLTVL.